Given below is one T cell receptor beta chain in context. No antigen is known for it. V shed 5 bases and J 5 bases; nucleotides not matched to a gene: 6. The CDR3 extends over 14 amino acids. CDR1 MNHEY and CDR2 SMNVEV come from the germline V gene (reference sequence). Despite likely unrecorded immune exposures, the donors were nominally healthy at the time of sampling. PCR amplification relied on 60 Vbeta primers (plus 13 Jbeta primers). Profiling relied on immunoSEQ multiplex PCR, and the TCRdb table lists in-frame clones only, not all of them. This table holds 140,000 or so clones, around 86% found once. This specimen comes from a study of cytomegalovirus exposure and HLA in healthy donors. Points from the study as a whole: Information on immune exposure was restricted to one variable (CMV serostatus). Per a later analysis, HLA-associated TCR beta chains showed more clonal expansion than other, equally common TCR beta chains. Productive status was seen about 87% or about 30% of the time for most TCR beta V segments in an earlier analysis.

The chain is built from TRBV27 and TRBJ1-1; 9 bases line up with TRBD1. The specimen was PBMCs. The TCR originated in a female donor in good health and CMV-seronegative. The CDR3 bases are TGTGCCAGCAGTAAGACAGGGGGGGGTACTGAAGCTTTCTTT. Protein sequence: CASSKTGGGTEAFF.